What follows describes a single TCR beta chain. What antigen it recognizes has not been identified. No much larger clone exists at a distance of one base, and base qualities are not known. This sample is drawn from a study of shared T cell receptors in the human thymus (dated by TCRdb to the early 2020s). With respect to the entire study: The study examined how self-reactive, shared T-cell receptor alpha chains are generated in the human thymus.

The library was made by the immunoSEQ multiplex PCR assay. Held by TCRdb, this immuneACCESS table contains in-frame sequences only and omits some clones. Under half of the omission traces to an unresolved V gene where checked; the cause of the rest is unknown. This sample gives almost 550,000 clones in total; around 78% of them show up just once. The biggest ten clones account for about 0.012% of the sample. Per the germline V gene, MDHEN is the CDR1 and SYDVKM is the CDR2. Germline trimming amounts to 2 bases on V and 5 bases on J, with 12 as the count of junction bases outside the gene matches. CDR3 length: 17 amino acids, cysteine to phenylalanine. Only CDR3 DNA remains: 51 bases, in frame from the first base. This sample also appeared in a second study, on human thymus T cells. The second study reports: Donors were immunologically healthy infants undergoing open corrective cardiac surgery for congenital heart defects in Finland. Thymus tissue was collected as surgical resects that were removed during corrective cardiac surgery. Usage of V and J gene segments appeared to be biased in both the thymic and the peripheral blood repertoires. Highly overlapping thymic TCR repertoires among unrelated individuals were reported in the related research. TCR alpha and beta repertoires from roughly 8 infant thymus samples and four related peripheral blood samples were characterized in the study. The cohort included several male and a couple of female infants, with donor ages spanning 7 to 244 days. Thymocytes were freed from the tissue by mechanical means and kept at -70 degrees C as pellets of roughly 9-30 million cells. A QIAsymphony instrument was used to extract genomic DNA from the frozen cell pellets. The immunoSEQ multiplex PCR assay was used to amplify the TCRB and TCRAD loci from a standardized amount of quality-controlled genomic DNA. Amplicons spanned the V(D)J region at a length sufficient to cover the CDR3 and identify V and J genes. The amplicons were sequenced on an Illumina platform via the commercial immunoSEQ service. Primer bias and sequencing errors were corrected as previously described, and TCRAD and TCRB were defined on the basis of the IMGT database. Analysis of the repertoires was done with immunoSEQ Analyzer 3.0 and VDJTools and included basic statistics, V/J segment usage, diversity estimates, rarefaction and pairwise overlap. Diversity was estimated using the Chao1, ChaoE, Efron-Thisted, Shannon and inverse Simpson indices, and was also estimated on datasets down-sampled to the size of the smallest sample. Repertoire overlap was determined by strict matching of CDR3 nucleotide sequence, V gene and J gene, and Jaccard-based multidimensional scaling clustering was applied. On average, thymus samples gave around 880,000 unique TCRB clonotypes, whereas blood samples gave some 84,000.

The sequence links TRBV28 to TRBJ2-3, with 8 junctional bases fitting TRBD1. The sequence was obtained from a boy in the first two years of life with a congenital heart defect. Donor details come from another sample of the same person, matched by shared clones. The specimen was thymocytes. CDR3 protein: CASSLQGGQGRGDTQYF. The bases read TGTGCCAGCAGTTTACAAGGCGGACAGGGACGGGGAGATACGCAGTATTTT.